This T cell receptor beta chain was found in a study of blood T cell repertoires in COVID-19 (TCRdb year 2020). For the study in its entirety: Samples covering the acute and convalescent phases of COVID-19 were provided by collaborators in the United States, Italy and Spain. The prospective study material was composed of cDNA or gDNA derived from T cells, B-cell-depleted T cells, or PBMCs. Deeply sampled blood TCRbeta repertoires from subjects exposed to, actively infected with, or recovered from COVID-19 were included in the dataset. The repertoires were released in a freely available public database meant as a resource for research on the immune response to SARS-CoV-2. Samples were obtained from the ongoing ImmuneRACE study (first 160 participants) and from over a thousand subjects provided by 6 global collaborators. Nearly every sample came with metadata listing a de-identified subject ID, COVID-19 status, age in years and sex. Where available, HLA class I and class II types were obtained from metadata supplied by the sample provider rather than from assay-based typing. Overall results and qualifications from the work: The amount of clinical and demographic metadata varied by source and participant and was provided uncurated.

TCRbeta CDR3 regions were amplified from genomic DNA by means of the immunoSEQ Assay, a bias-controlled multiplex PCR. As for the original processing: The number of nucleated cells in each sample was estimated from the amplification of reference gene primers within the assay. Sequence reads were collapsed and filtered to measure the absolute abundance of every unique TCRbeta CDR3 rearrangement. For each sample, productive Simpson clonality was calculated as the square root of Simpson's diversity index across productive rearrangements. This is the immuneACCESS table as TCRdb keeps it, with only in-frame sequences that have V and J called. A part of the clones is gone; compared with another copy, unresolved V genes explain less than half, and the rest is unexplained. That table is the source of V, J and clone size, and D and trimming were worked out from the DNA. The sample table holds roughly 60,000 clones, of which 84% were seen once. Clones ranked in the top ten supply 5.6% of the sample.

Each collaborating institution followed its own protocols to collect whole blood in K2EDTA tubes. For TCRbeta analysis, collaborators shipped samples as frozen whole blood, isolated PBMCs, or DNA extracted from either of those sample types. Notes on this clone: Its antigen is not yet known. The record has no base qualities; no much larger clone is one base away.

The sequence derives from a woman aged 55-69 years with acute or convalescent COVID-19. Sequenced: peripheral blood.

The CDR3 in this case is CASSSQGSASPLHF. Read as DNA, the sequence is TGTGCCAGCAGCTCACAGGGGAGTGCATCACCCCTCCACTTT. The chain is assembled from TRBV7-2 and TRBJ1-6; 7 of the junction bases match TRBD1. According to the germline V gene, CDR1 reads SGHTA and CDR2 reads FQGNSA. From V the trimming removes 4 bases and from J it removes 10 bases, while the gene matches leave 7 bases of the junction unaccounted for. The CDR3 has 14 amino acids, counting the end cysteine and phenylalanine. The read is trimmed to its CDR3 DNA, 42 bases read in frame from base 1.